Included here is one T cell receptor (beta chain) sequence, with context. Original processing methods: Nucleated cell number was recorded as an estimate derived from reference gene primer amplification. Here immunoSEQ multiplex PCR was the method, and the copy in TCRdb shows in-frame clones only, minus some. V and J calls and clone size come straight from that table; D and trimming were deduced from the DNA. The sample lists over 75,000 clones, around 90% occurring once. This entry is derived from a study of blood T cell repertoires in COVID-19. Study-wide background: There were acute and convalescent COVID-19 samples, and they came from the United States, Italy and Spain. PBMCs, B-cell-depleted T cells, or T cells were the source of the cDNA or gDNA that made up the material.

Seattle patient enrollment occurred during active infection, with longitudinal follow-up thereafter. V was clipped by 7 bases and J by 2 bases; unmatched bases: 6. CDR3 length equals 15 residues. Germline assignment: CDR1 MNHNY and CDR2 SVGAGI (reference sequence). This sequence was found in a human donor with COVID-19, enrolled during active disease. The donor label of this sample is uncertain. Sequencing was carried out using peripheral blood. The chain uses TRBV6-6 and TRBJ2-2; 8 positions agree with TRBD1. CDR3 sequence reads: CASNPGQDNTGELFF. For the CDR3, the DNA is TGTGCCAGCAATCCGGGACAGGATAACACCGGGGAGCTGTTTTTT.